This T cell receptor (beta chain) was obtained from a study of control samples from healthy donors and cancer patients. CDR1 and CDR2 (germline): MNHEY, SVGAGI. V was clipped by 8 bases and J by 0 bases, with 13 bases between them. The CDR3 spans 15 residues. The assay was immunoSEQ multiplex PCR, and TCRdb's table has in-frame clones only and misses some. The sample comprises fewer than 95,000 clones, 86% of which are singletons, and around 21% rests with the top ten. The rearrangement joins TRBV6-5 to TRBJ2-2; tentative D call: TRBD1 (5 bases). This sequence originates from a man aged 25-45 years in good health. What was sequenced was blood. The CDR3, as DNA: TGTGCCAGCTCCTGGGGCGGATCGAACACCGGGGAGCTGTTTTTT. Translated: CASSWGGSNTGELFF.